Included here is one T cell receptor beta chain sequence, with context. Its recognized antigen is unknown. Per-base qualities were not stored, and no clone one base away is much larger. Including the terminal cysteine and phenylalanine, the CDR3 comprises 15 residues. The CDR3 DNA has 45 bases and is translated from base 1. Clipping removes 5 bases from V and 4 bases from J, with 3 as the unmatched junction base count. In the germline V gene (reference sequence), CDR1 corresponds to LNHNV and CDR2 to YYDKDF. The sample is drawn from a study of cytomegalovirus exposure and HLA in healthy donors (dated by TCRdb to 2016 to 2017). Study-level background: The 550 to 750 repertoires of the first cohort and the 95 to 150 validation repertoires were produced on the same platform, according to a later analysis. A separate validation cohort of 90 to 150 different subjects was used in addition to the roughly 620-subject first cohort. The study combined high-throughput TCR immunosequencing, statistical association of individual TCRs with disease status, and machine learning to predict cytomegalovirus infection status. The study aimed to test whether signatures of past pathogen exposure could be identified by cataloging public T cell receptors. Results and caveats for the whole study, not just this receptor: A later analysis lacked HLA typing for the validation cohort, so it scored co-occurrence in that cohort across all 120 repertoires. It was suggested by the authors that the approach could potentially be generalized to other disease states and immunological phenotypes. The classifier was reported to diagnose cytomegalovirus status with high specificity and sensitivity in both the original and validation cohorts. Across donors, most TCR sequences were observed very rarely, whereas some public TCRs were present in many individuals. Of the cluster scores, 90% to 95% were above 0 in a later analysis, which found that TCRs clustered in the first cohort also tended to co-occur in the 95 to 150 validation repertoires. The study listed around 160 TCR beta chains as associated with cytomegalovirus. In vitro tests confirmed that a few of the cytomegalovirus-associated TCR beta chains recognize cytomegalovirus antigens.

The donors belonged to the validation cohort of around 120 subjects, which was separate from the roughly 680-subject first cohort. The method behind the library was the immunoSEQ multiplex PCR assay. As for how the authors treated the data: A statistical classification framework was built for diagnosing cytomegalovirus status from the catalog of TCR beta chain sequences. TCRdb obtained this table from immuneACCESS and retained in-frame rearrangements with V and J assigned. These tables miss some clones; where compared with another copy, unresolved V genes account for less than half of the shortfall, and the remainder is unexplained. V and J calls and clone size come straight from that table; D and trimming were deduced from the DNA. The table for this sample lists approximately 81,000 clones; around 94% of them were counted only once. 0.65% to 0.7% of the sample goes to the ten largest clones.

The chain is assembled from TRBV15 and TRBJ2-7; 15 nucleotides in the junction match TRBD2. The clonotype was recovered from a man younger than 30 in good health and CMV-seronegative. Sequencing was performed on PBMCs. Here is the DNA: TGTGCCACCAGCGGACTAGCGGGAGGGTCTTACGAGCAGTACTTC. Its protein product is CATSGLAGGSYEQYF.